Here is one T cell receptor beta chain with its context. The table came from immunoSEQ multiplex PCR; TCRdb's copy has only in-frame clones and leaves some out. The data contain 200,000 to 300,000 clones, around nine tenths of them singletons. This entry comes from a study of blood T cell repertoires in COVID-19. Study-wide background: Whether acute or convalescent, the COVID-19 samples came from the United States, Italy and Spain.

Germline V gives CDR1 LNHDA, CDR2 SQIVND (reference sequence). The CDR3 sequence is 13 residues long. Trimming stripped 5 bases from V and 3 bases from J, with 11 bases between. Specimen: PBMCs or T cells enriched from blood (not recorded which). The chain recombines TRBV19 with TRBJ2-7; D uncertain. The receptor comes from a woman aged 25 to 39 who had recovered from COVID-19. The CDR3 sequence is CASSEEMGYEQYF. The CDR3 bases are TGTGCCAGTAGTGAGGAGATGGGCTACGAGCAGTACTTC.